The next 8 T cell receptor beta chains were all read from a single sample in a study of blood T cells in healthy people across ages. With a J-beta primer mix and a sample-barcoded 5' primer, a second PCR ran about 6 to 11 cycles. MiXCR was run by TCRdb on the 5' RACE reads, yielding one entry per CDR3 protein. This table holds 700,000 or so distinct CDR3 sequences, approximately 22% found once. The material sequenced was blood. These receptors were obtained from a man in his 70s in good health.

This clonotype was counted only a few times. The V gene is TRBV27, the J gene TRBJ2-3; D is unclear. Trimming shortened V by 0 bases and J by 4 bases, and 20 bases separated the two germline ends. The germline gives CDR1 MNHEY, CDR2 SMNVEV (reference sequence). The CDR3 totals 18 residues. This CDR3 reads CASSLSKLLETQSDTQYF. The CDR3 DNA reads as TGTGCCAGCAGTTTATCGAAACTACTGGAAACCCAATCAGATACGCAGTATTTT.

V is TRBV9 and J is TRBJ2-3; TRBD2 aligns across 11 bases. Germline CDR1 and CDR2: SGDLS and YYNGEE. The J segment lost 4 bases and the V segment lost 0 bases, leaving 7 bases of the junction unmatched. This CDR3 spans 17 amino acids. The CDR3 here is CASSVGLAGSVADTQYF. In nucleotides, the CDR3 is TGTGCCAGCAGCGTAGGACTAGCGGGGTCTGTAGCAGATACGCAGTATTTT.

The V call is TRBV27, the J call TRBJ1-1; the D gene is possibly TRBD1 (6 bases). The CDR3 covers 15 residues. The germline V gene encodes CDR1 MNHEY and CDR2 SMNVEV (reference sequence). Deletions cut 0 bases from V and 5 bases from J, with 13 bases between. As DNA, the CDR3 is TGTGCCAGCAGTTTATCCCCACAGGGTAGGACTGAAGCTTTCTTT. Its translation is CASSLSPQGRTEAFF.

On this clonotype itself: The junction does not match germline at one end; this may be a read error. The chain is built from TRBV7-9 and TRBJ1-1; D is uncertain. Germline CDR1 SEHNR, CDR2 FQNEAQ (reference sequence). This CDR3 spans 15 amino acids. CDR3 sequence reads: CTSSLAEKVWTEAFF. The CDR3 nucleotides are TGTACCAGCAGCTTAGCGGAAAAGGTATGGACTGAAGCTTTCTTT.

The chain couples TRBV6-6 to TRBJ1-4; D unresolved. Germline lookup yields CDR1 MNHNY and CDR2 SVGAGI (reference sequence). The CDR3 consists of 12 residues. V was clipped by 11 bases and J by 7 bases, with 14 bases between them. DNA of the CDR3: TGTGCCGGAGGAACATGGAGTGAAAAACTGTTTTTT. Residues: CAGGTWSEKLFF.

The V gene is TRBV4-2, the J gene TRBJ1-1; no firm D call. The CDR3 consists of 14 residues. V shed 4 bases and J shed 1 base, with 10 bases lying between them. Germline CDR1 is LGHNA and CDR2 is YNFKEQ. In DNA, the CDR3 is TGTGCCAGCAGCCCAGGACGGCAGAACACTGAAGCTTTCTTT. Amino acids: CASSPGRQNTEAFF.

This clonotype was picked up a small number of times. The CDR3 ends on some other residue instead of the conserved phenylalanine or tryptophan, so this is likely a read error. The rearrangement uses TRBV5-5 and TRBJ1-2; no firm D call. The V end lost 3 bases, the J end lost 3 bases, and 18 bases lay between the germline ends. This CDR3 comprises 16 residues. Germline loops: CDR1 SGHKS, CDR2 YYEKEE (reference sequence). CDR3 in DNA: TGTGCCAGCAGCTCCCGAGCAACCGGTCGGGACTATGGCTACACCATC. Translating gives CASSSRATGRDYGYTI.

This clonotype occurred a few times. The chain combines TRBV2 with TRBJ1-3; tentatively, D is TRBD1 (6 bases). CDR1 and CDR2 from the germline V gene are SNHLY and FYNNEI. V was clipped by 7 bases and J by 4 bases, with 8 bases between them. The CDR3 is made up of 12 amino acids. The CDR3 bases are TGTGCCAGCAAGGGGGAAGGAAACACCATATATTTT. This sequence encodes CASKGEGNTIYF.